The 11 T cell receptor beta chains listed next were all sequenced from one sample in a study of blood T cell repertoires in COVID-19. Only in-frame clones appear in the TCRdb table, and some are missing; sequencing was by immunoSEQ multiplex PCR. The top ten clones hold 25% to 35% of a sample with around 120,000 clones, about 87% of them seen once. Sequencing was done on a sample of peripheral blood. The receptors were gathered from a woman aged 70-85 years with acute or convalescent COVID-19.

This clone has just a few counts. The chain is built from TRBV5-1 and TRBJ1-5; TRBD1 is a possible D gene (6 bases). The germline V gene has CDR1 SGHRS and CDR2 YFSETQ. V was clipped by 2 bases and J by 10 bases, with 16 bases between them. The CDR3 runs to 14 residues. CDR3 region: CASSLGEGGLPQHF. The DNA for the CDR3 is TGCGCCAGCAGCTTAGGGGAGGGGGGGCTTCCCCAGCATTTT.

J is TRBJ1-1 and V is TRBV28; D remains unclear. V was shortened by 6 bases and J by 6 bases, with 17 bases between the two germline ends. The germline V gene encodes CDR1 MDHEN and CDR2 SYDVKM. The CDR3 has 14 amino acids. The CDR3 region has the DNA TGTGCCAGCAGCCCTCCACAGTGGTGGGCTGAAGCTTTCTTT. Translating it yields CASSPPQWWAEAFF.

V gene TRBV2 combines with J gene TRBJ1-2, with 11 bases lining up with TRBD1. The CDR3 is 15 residues long. Germline CDR1 reads SNHLY; CDR2 reads FYNNEI. V was clipped by 7 bases and J by 0 bases; unmatched bases: 4. CDR3 region: CASKGQGVANYGYTF. For the CDR3, the DNA is TGTGCCAGCAAGGGACAGGGGGTAGCTAACTATGGCTACACCTTC.

The gene calls are TRBV12-3 or TRBV12-4 and TRBJ1-2; tentative D call: TRBD1 (5 bases). Trimming pared 1 base from V and 5 bases from J, leaving 8 bases between. The CDR3 covers 13 residues. The CDR3 sequence is CASSLDGGYGYTF. Here the CDR3 DNA reads TGTGCCAGCAGTTTAGACGGGGGTTATGGCTACACCTTC.

This sequence joins TRBV6-5 and TRBJ2-1; D is unclear. Trimming pared 5 bases from V and 6 bases from J, leaving 14 bases between. The CDR3 is made up of 14 amino acids. The germline CDR1 and CDR2 sequences are MNHEY and SVGAGI. Here the CDR3 DNA reads TGTGCCAGCAGTCACCGACCCAGGTCCAATGAGCAGTTCTTC. Translated: CASSHRPRSNEQFF.

V is TRBV11-2 and J is TRBJ2-3; D is possibly TRBD2 (7 bases). Germline values: CDR1 SGHAT, CDR2 FQNNGV. This CDR3 is built from 16 residues. The V end lost 1 base, the J end lost 5 bases, and 16 bases lay between the germline ends. CDR3 DNA: TGTGCCAGCAGCTTAGCCACGGGGGGCCCAGGAGATACGCAGTATTTT. It translates to CASSLATGGPGDTQYF.

The chain couples TRBV7-3 to TRBJ2-2, with TRBD2 matching over 9 bases. Trimming cost V 8 bases and J 6 bases; bases outside gene matches: 10. The CDR3 contains 15 residues. From germline, CDR1 is SGHTA and CDR2 FQGTGA. The CDR3 here is CASGRELAGSGELFF. Written as DNA, the CDR3 is TGTGCCAGCGGCCGAGAGCTAGCGGGGTCCGGGGAGCTGTTTTTT.

For the CDR3, the DNA is TGTGCCACCAGTGATCCCGGGACAGGAGACACCGGGGAGCTGTTTTTT. As protein: CATSDPGTGDTGELFF. This chain joins TRBV24-1 and TRBJ2-2; 8 positions agree with TRBD1. J gave up 3 bases and V 3 bases, and 5 bases lay outside the gene matches. The CDR3 is 16 residues long. Germline loops: CDR1 KGHDR, CDR2 SFDVKD.

The rearrangement links TRBV15 to TRBJ2-6, with D possibly matching TRBD1 (6 bases). The germline V gene encodes CDR1 LNHNV and CDR2 YYDKDF (reference sequence). CDR3 length: 15 residues. Trimming removed 5 bases at V and 4 bases at J, with 12 bases between. CDR3 coding DNA: TGTGCCACCAGCTTACAGGGATCCGGGGCCAACGTCCTGACTTTC. Residues: CATSLQGSGANVLTF.

A note on this clone: In the same sample, other DNA sequences code for this CDR3. The chain recombines TRBV28 with TRBJ1-6, with 9 nucleotides matching TRBD1. From germline, CDR1 is MDHEN and CDR2 SYDVKM. CDR3 size: 15 residues. Losses at the gene ends were 6 bases for V and 7 bases for J; bases not matched to a gene: 7. CDR3 loop: CASRSPGTGNSPLHF. The CDR3, as DNA: TGTGCCAGCAGATCTCCCGGGACAGGGAATTCACCCCTCCACTTT. The full variable domain, its missing parts supplied by reference TRBV28 and TRBJ1-6, is DVKVTQSSRYLVKRTGEKVFLECVQDMDHENMFWYRQDPGLGLRLIYFSYDVKMKEKGDIPEGYSVSREKKERFSLILESASTNQTSMYLCASRSPGTGNSPLHFGNGTRLTVT.

The DNA of the CDR3 is TGTGCCAGCTCAGAAGAGACCCAGTACTTC. Translation gives CASSEETQYF. This sequence joins TRBV2 and TRBJ2-5; no firm D call. Looked up from germline, CDR1 is SNHLY and CDR2 is FYNNEI. CDR3 length: 10 residues. V was pared by 8 bases and J by 3 bases, with 4 bases between.